A selection of T cell receptor beta chains follows, all from one sample in a study of blood T cell repertoires in COVID-19. The assay was immunoSEQ multiplex PCR, and TCRdb's table has in-frame clones only and misses some. The sample carries fewer than 300,000 clones, 80% to 90% recorded once. The sequencing input was PBMCs or T cells enriched from blood (not recorded which). These receptors were taken from a man aged 40-50 years who had recovered from COVID-19. CDR3s include the opening cysteine and the closing phenylalanine or tryptophan. The D gene is left open where the match is weak. Expanded clones are given a class, and other clones once, few, many or no size at all.

d_gene,v_gene,j_gene,abundance,CDR3nt,CDR3aa
TRBD2,TRBV5-1,TRBJ2-7,-,TGCGCCAGCAGCTCAGCGGGGGGTTACGAGCAGTACTTC,CASSSAGGYEQYF
TRBD1,TRBV2,TRBJ1-1,-,TGTGCCAGCAGTAGGACAGGGGGCACTGAAGCTTTCTTT,CASSRTGGTEAFF
TRBD1,TRBV11-3,TRBJ2-2,-,TGTGCCAGCAGCTTTTGGCCCGGGACAGGGGCGGACACCGGGGAGCTGTTTTTT,CASSFWPGTGADTGELFF
-,TRBV11-3,TRBJ2-1,-,TGTGCCAGCAGCTCCCGACGGAGTCAGGGCCTCAGTGATGAGCAGTTCTTC,CASSSRRSQGLSDEQFF
-,TRBV28,TRBJ1-4,-,TGTGCCAGCAGTTTAGCGGGGTTCTGGGAAAAACTGTTTTTT,CASSLAGFWEKLFF
TRBD1,TRBV2,TRBJ2-7,medium-sized,TGTGCCAGCAGTGAGGAAAGGGGGCTGACCTACGAGCAGTACTTC,CASSEERGLTYEQYF
-,TRBV4-3,TRBJ1-3,-,TGCGCCAGCAGCCAAGAACAGGGCACTGGAAACACCATATATTTT,CASSQEQGTGNTIYF
TRBD1,TRBV19,TRBJ1-2,-,TGTGCCAGTAGTCCGAGACGGACAGGAGTAAATGGCTACACCTTC,CASSPRRTGVNGYTF
-,TRBV4-1,TRBJ1-6,-,TGCGCCAGCAGCCAACAGGGATATAATTCACCCCTCCACTTT,CASSQQGYNSPLHF
TRBD1,TRBV5-1,TRBJ2-7,once,TGCGCCAGCAGCGTCATCTCGGGACAGGTCAACGAGCAGTACTTC,CASSVISGQVNEQYF
TRBD1,TRBV28,TRBJ1-1,-,TGTGCCAGCAGGCGACAGGGGGCCGCGAACACTGAAGCTTTCTTT,CASRRQGAANTEAFF
-,TRBV18,TRBJ1-1,-,TGTGCCAGCTCACCCAGACAGGTCATGAACACTGAAGCTTTCTTT,CASSPRQVMNTEAFF
-,TRBV27,TRBJ1-3,-,TGTGCCAGCAGTTTATCATCCACAGTCGGAAACACCATATATTTT,CASSLSSTVGNTIYF
TRBD2,TRBV3-1/TRBV3-2,TRBJ2-1,-,TGTGCCAGCAGACAAGGACTAGTAGCGGGGAACAATGAGCAGTTCTTC,CASRQGLVAGNNEQFF
TRBD2,TRBV11-2,TRBJ2-2,-,TGTGCCAGCAGCTTGTCTAGCGGGAACACCGGGGAGCTGTTTTTT,CASSLSSGNTGELFF
-,TRBV29-1,TRBJ1-1,-,TGCAGCGTTGTGGACAGTGGGAACACTGAAGCTTTCTTT,CSVVDSGNTEAFF
TRBD1,TRBV7-3,TRBJ1-1,-,TGTGCCAGCAGCGGACAGGGGGCGGGTACTGAAGCTTTCTTT,CASSGQGAGTEAFF
-,TRBV14,TRBJ2-6,-,TGTGCCAGCAGCAAAACAGGGTACACCGGGGCCAACGTCCTGACTTTC,CASSKTGYTGANVLTF
TRBD2,TRBV7-2,TRBJ2-1,-,TGTGCCAGCAGCTTGGGGACTAGCGAGTACAATGAGCAGTTCTTC,CASSLGTSEYNEQFF
TRBD2,TRBV30,TRBJ2-3,-,TGTGCCTGGAGTGTACTCAGGACTAGCGGGGTATCAGATACGCAGTATTTT,CAWSVLRTSGVSDTQYF
TRBD2,TRBV9,TRBJ2-1,-,TGTGCCAGCAGCGTAGTGGCTAGCGGCTACAATGAGCAGTTCTTC,CASSVVASGYNEQFF
TRBD1,TRBV9,TRBJ1-3,-,TGTGCCAGCAGCCTCGGGACAGGGGGTAACTCTGGAAACACCATATATTTT,CASSLGTGGNSGNTIYF
TRBD1,TRBV19,TRBJ1-1,-,TGTGCCAGTAAGGTCTCGAGACAGGGATCATCGAACACTGAAGCTTTCTTT,CASKVSRQGSSNTEAFF
-,TRBV7-9,TRBJ1-4,-,TGTGCCAGCAGCTCCGGGGATGGTGCAACTAATGAAAAACTGTTTTTT,CASSSGDGATNEKLFF
TRBD1,TRBV7-2,TRBJ2-5,-,TGTGCCAGCAGCTCCCCTCGGGACAGGGGGCCCCTTGAGACCCAGTACTTC,CASSSPRDRGPLETQYF
-,TRBV7-2,TRBJ1-1,-,TGTGCCAGCAGCTTTAGCCAGATGGGCACTGAAGCTTTCTTT,CASSFSQMGTEAFF
-,TRBV28,TRBJ1-1,once,TGTGCCAGCAGCGACCCTGGGGGGGAAGCTTTCTTT,CASSDPGGEAFF
TRBD1,TRBV19,TRBJ1-1,-,TGTGCCAGTAGTATGCGGACAGGGGGGGGAACTGAAGCTTTCTTT,CASSMRTGGGTEAFF
TRBD1,TRBV4-3,TRBJ2-1,-,TGCGCCAGCAGCCAAGTAACAGGGGGTTGGAATGAGCAGTTCTTC,CASSQVTGGWNEQFF
-,TRBV2,TRBJ1-2,-,TGTGCCAGCAGTGCTCTGCAGGGGCGAGCTAACTATGGCTACACCTTC,CASSALQGRANYGYTF
TRBD2,TRBV15,TRBJ2-3,-,TGTGCCACCAGCAGAGTTGGCGGGGGGGCCACAGATACGCAGTATTTT,CATSRVGGGATDTQYF
TRBD2,TRBV11-2,TRBJ2-5,once,TGTGCCAGCAGCTTATGGGGGGGTCAAGAGACCCAGTACTTC,CASSLWGGQETQYF
-,TRBV19,TRBJ1-5,once,TGTGCCAGTAGTAACTACAGGGATCAGCCCCAGCATTTT,CASSNYRDQPQHF
-,TRBV5-1,TRBJ2-6,-,TGCGCCAGCAGCTTGGGTGGGAGTGGGGCCAACGTCCTGACTTTC,CASSLGGSGANVLTF
TRBD2,TRBV6-5,TRBJ2-1,-,TGTGCCAGCAGTAATACCGGACTAGCGGGAAATGAGCAGTTCTTC,CASSNTGLAGNEQFF
-,TRBV19,TRBJ2-1,-,TGTGCCAGTAGCCCACTACTTACCCGGAACAATGAGCAGTTCTTC,CASSPLLTRNNEQFF
-,TRBV6-5,TRBJ1-2,-,TGTGCCAGCAGTTTGGCCGTGCTCGATGGCTACACCTTC,CASSLAVLDGYTF
TRBD2,TRBV3-1/TRBV3-2,TRBJ2-1,once,TGTGCCAGCAGCCCCCGGACTAGCGGGATGGCTGAGCAGTTCTTC,CASSPRTSGMAEQFF
-,TRBV5-6,TRBJ1-5,-,TGTGCCAGCAGCCTCTCGGGGCAGCCCCAGCATTTT,CASSLSGQPQHF
-,TRBV6-2/TRBV6-3,TRBJ1-2,-,TGTGCCAGCAGTTACAACACCTATGGCTACACCTTC,CASSYNTYGYTF
TRBD2,TRBV19,TRBJ2-2,once,TGTGCCAGTAGTATGCTAGCGGCCACCGGGGAGCTGTTTTTT,CASSMLAATGELFF
TRBD1,TRBV27,TRBJ1-1,-,TGTGCCAGCAGTTTATCTGGGACAGGGGTTTTCGGGACTGAAGCTTTCTTT,CASSLSGTGVFGTEAFF
-,TRBV7-2,TRBJ2-2,-,TGTGCCAGCAGCCCAACAGGGACCAACACCGGGGAGCTGTTTTTT,CASSPTGTNTGELFF
-,TRBV20-1,TRBJ2-1,-,TGCAGTGCTAGGGCCAATGAGCAGTTCTTC,CSARANEQFF
-,TRBV19,TRBJ1-3,-,TGTGCCAGTAGTTCGGAGGGTGGAAACACCATATATTTT,CASSSEGGNTIYF